The clone carrying this T cell receptor (beta chain) was seen more than once but under ten times. Antigen unknown. The data derive from a study of T-cell reconstitution after alpha-beta-depleted transplantation in children. Study-wide points: Reported findings indicate that, about two months after transplant, alpha-beta T cells came from several hundred expanded clones, which were derived from non-depleted graft cells. The origin of high day-60 TCRbeta diversity in some patients lay in surviving recipient T cells and thymic progenitors. The authors attributed T-cell counts and diversity one year after transplant mostly to newly produced T cells.

Germline CDR1 DFQATT, CDR2 SNEGSKA (reference sequence). The CDR3 extends over 15 amino acids. Trimming cost V 0 bases and J 5 bases; bases outside gene matches: 8. Unique molecular identifiers were built into the TCRbeta library. TCRdb reanalysed the PCR reads using MiXCR and keeps one entry per CDR3 protein. This sample yields almost 600,000 distinct CDR3 sequences, of which 27% are seen a single time; around a third belongs to the top ten. The input for sequencing was PBMCs, taken before TCRalphabeta/CD19-depleted stem cell transplant. The origin of this receptor is a boy younger than two with Wiskott-Aldrich syndrome, due to receive a stem cell transplant. V gene TRBV20-1 combines with J gene TRBJ2-5; 8 bases are a match to TRBD2. CDR3 nucleotide sequence: TGCAGTGCTAGAGAAGGTTTGTTAGCGGGGGAGACCCAGTACTTC. Protein sequence: CSAREGLLAGETQYF.